Listed here is a single TCR beta chain. No cognate antigen has been identified for it. No base quality values were provided; no much bigger clone lies one nucleotide off. CD8 naive samples were obtained by positive selection for CCR7 among CD45RO-negative cells, yielding a CD45RA+CCR7+ population from which TemRA cells were excluded. Donors were healthy HIV-negative adults with no recently reported acute infections or vaccinations. All donors were Caucasian adults living in Nashville, Tennessee, USA. Blood was collected by leukapheresis, and PBMCs were isolated by Ficoll-Histopaque density gradient centrifugation and then cryopreserved in liquid nitrogen vapor phase. Analytical flow cytometry was used to check the purity and quantity of every magnetically sorted T cell population. Genomic DNA was isolated from each sorted fraction and quantified by UV absorbance on a Nanodrop 2000c. These data originate in a study of shared clonotypes between healthy human individuals (dated by TCRdb to 2018 to 2020). In terms of the full investigation: The cohort included three men and two women between 18 and 49 years of age. For each donor, CD4 naive and CD4 memory were each run on three plates, CD8 naive on two plates, and CD8 memory on one plate. The study deeply sequenced blood TCR repertoires of several healthy adults to estimate repertoire size and the extent of clonotype sharing between individuals. Different laboratories and diverse techniques were used to prepare libraries and sequence TCR repertoires, to increase sequencing depth and limit assay-specific biases. Leukapheresis yielded between about 0.94 and 9.5 billion PBMCs per donor.

Taken from cysteine to phenylalanine, the CDR3 has 15 residues. Just the 45-base CDR3 DNA is kept, in frame starting at base 1. Via the germline V gene, CDR1 is MNHEY and CDR2 SVGAGI. From V the trimming removes 5 bases and from J it removes 2 bases, while the gene matches leave 6 bases of the junction unaccounted for. Study-wide conclusions, independent of this receptor: Rarefaction of sorted-subset datasets indicated incomplete sequencing despite the large sequencing depth. About 5% of naive CD4, roughly 3.5% of naive CD8, approximately 2.2% of memory CD4, and about 0.4% of memory CD8 clonotypes were shared across several donors. Based on pairwise subsampling, the degree of clonotype sharing among donors was expected to be affected by sequencing depth. Sampling was limited to blood, and TCR repertoires in tissue likely differ from TCR repertoires in blood. The small number of donors limited the genetic and exposure-history diversity represented. Higher generation probabilities were observed for clonotypes shared by all four sorted-subset donors than for non-shared clonotypes. Naive subsets generally had larger estimated clonotype richness than memory subsets.

Using the deep immunoSEQ assay, multiplex PCR amplified TCR CDR3 regions from genomic DNA. Genomic DNA extracted from each cell subset was distributed evenly over all wells of several immunoSEQ 96-well plates, and each plate served as one replicate. For sorted subsets, 200 to 250 ng of genomic DNA, equivalent to around 30,000 T cell genomes, went into each replicate PCR. Purified libraries were measured with a Qubit 3.0 fluorometer, size-checked on a Bioanalyzer 2100, and measured again with the KAPA Library Quantification kit. Every immunoSEQ 96-well plate was sequenced on a separate single-read 150-cycle Illumina NextSeq 550 flow cell. Regarding the original processing steps: Because the immunoSEQ output held only junctional sequences and lacked quality scores, the filtering could not match the filtering applied to full-length reads. To assign V/J genes and CDR3, sequences were annotated using PyIR, a Python wrapper for IgBLAST v1.9, with IMGT germline references. Reads were filtered out if the reads had weak V/J assignments (E-value above 1e-6), no CDR3, stop codons, out-of-frame junctions, or ambiguous translated residues. V3J clonotypes were defined by identical inferred V gene, J gene, and CDR3 amino acid sequence. Percentage overlap between repertoires was computed as shared unique clonotypes divided by the size of the smaller repertoire. Richness of each repertoire was evaluated using RTK rarefaction, the Chao1 estimator, and Recon v2.1 estimates of unobserved clonotypes. Generation probabilities were computed with OLGA for all TCRbeta clonotypes obtained by the gDNA method from a handful of donors. TCRdb mirrors the immuneACCESS table, restricted to in-frame sequences. Some clones are absent from its copies; in checked studies, under half trace to an unresolved V gene, and the reason for the others is unknown. V and J calls and clone size follow that table, whereas D and trimming were derived from the DNA. The sample table records around 2,100,000 clones; approximately 95% of these occur just once. The ten largest make up around 1.2% of the sample.

Sequencing input: naive CD8+ T cells sorted from blood. The cell subset or site label corresponds to: CD45RA+CCR7+. The sequence derives from a man aged 18 to 30 in good health. This sequence uses TRBV6-5 and TRBJ2-5, and 9 junction bases match TRBD2. This receptor has the CDR3 CASSQSGGFQETQYF. The bases are TGTGCCAGCAGTCAAAGCGGGGGGTTTCAAGAGACCCAGTACTTC.